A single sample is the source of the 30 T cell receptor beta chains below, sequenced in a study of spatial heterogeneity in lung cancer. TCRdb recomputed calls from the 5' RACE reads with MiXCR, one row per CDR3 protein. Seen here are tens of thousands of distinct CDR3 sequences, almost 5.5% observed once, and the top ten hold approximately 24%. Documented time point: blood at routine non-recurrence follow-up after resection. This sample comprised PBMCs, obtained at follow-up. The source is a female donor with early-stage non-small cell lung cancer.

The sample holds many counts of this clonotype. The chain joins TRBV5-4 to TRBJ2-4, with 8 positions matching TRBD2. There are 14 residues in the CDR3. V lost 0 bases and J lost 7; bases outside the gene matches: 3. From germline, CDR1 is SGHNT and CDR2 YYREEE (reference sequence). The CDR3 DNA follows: TGTGCCAGCAGCTTGGGCGGGGGGCGGAACATTCAGTACTTC. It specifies CASSLGGGRNIQYF.

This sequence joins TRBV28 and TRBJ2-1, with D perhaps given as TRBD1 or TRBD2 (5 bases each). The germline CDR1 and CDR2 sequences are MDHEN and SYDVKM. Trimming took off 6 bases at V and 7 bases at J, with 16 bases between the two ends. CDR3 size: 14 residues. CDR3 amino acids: CASSPGRRGNEQFF. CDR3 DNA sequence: TGTGCCAGCAGCCCAGGGAGAAGGGGAAATGAGCAGTTCTTC.

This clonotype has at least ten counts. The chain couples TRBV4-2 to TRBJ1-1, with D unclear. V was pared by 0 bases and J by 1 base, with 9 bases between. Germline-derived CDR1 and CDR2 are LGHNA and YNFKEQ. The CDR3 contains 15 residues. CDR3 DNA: TGTGCCAGCAGCCAAGACCCGCTACCGAACACTGAAGCTTTCTTT. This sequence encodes CASSQDPLPNTEAFF.

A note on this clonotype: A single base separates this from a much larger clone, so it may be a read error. CDR3 nucleotide sequence: TGTGCCAGCAGCGTAGAGGGAGAGACCCAGTACTTC. It is translated as CASSVEGETQYF. This sequence joins TRBV5-4 and TRBJ2-5, with a tentative D call TRBD2 (5 bases). Germline CDR1 reads SGHNT; CDR2 reads YYREEE (reference sequence). The CDR3 spans 12 residues. Between the trimmed V and J ends, which lost 4 bases and 4 bases, there was a span of 8 bases.

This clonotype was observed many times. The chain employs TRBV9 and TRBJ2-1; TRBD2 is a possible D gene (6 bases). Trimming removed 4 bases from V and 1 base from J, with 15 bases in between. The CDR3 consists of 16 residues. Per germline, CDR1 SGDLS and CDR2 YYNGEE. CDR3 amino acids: CASSLGGAGSYNEQFF. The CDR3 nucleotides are TGTGCCAGCAGCCTTGGAGGGGCAGGATCCTACAATGAGCAGTTCTTC.

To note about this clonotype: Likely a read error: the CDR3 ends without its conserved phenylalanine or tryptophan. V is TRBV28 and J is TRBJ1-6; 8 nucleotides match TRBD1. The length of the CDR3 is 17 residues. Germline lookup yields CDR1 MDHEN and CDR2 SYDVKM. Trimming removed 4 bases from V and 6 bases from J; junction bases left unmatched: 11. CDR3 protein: CASSSYLDRGSNSPLHL. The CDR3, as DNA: TGTGCCAGCAGTTCCTACCTCGACAGGGGATCTAATTCACCCCTCCACCTT.

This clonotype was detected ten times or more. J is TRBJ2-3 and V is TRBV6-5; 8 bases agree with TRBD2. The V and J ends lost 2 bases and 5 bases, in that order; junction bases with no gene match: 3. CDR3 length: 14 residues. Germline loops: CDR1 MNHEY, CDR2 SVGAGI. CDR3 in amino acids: CASSYTGTRDTQYF. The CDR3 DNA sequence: TGTGCCAGCAGTTACACCGGGACTAGAGATACGCAGTATTTT.

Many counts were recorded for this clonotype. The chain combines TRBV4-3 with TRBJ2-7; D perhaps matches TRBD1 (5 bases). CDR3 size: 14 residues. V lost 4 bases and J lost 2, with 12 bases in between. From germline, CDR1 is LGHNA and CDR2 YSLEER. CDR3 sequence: CASSPPRDPYEQYF. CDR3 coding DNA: TGCGCCAGCAGCCCCCCCAGGGATCCCTACGAGCAGTACTTC.

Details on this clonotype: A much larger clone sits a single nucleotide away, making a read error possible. CDR3 sequence: CASRPGTGNQPQHF. The CDR3, as DNA: TGTGCCAGCAGACCCGGGACAGGGAATCAGCCCCAGCATTTT. V gene TRBV6-1 combines with J gene TRBJ1-5; 9 nucleotides line up with TRBD1. This CDR3 is built from 14 residues. The V gene end was trimmed by 6 bases and the J gene end by 4 bases; junction bases not matched to a gene: 4. Germline-derived CDR1 and CDR2 are MNHNS and SASEGT.

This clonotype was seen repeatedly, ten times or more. CDR3 residues: CASSHLPPAGGTYEQYF. The CDR3 DNA sequence: TGCGCCAGCAGCCACCTCCCCCCGGCGGGGGGTACCTACGAGCAGTACTTC. The chain is built from TRBV4-3 and TRBJ2-7; TRBD2 matches 8 bases. The CDR3 has 17 residues. Germline V gene data show CDR1 as LGHNA and CDR2 as YSLEER. The junction had 12 bases not matched to a gene; V was cut back by 3 bases and J by 2 bases.

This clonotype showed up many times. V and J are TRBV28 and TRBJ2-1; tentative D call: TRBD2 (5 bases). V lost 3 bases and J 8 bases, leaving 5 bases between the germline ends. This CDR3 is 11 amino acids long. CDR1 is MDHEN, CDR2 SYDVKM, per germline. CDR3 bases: TGTGCCAGCAGTTTTAGCGATGAGCAGTTCTTC. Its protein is CASSFSDEQFF.

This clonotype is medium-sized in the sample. The DNA of the CDR3 is TGTGCCAGCAGCTTAGCATGGTCCGAGACCCAGTACTTC. This codes for CASSLAWSETQYF. The rearrangement joins TRBV7-2 to TRBJ2-5; D ambiguous. Per germline, CDR1 SGHTA and CDR2 FQGNSA. The CDR3 runs 13 residues. V shed 0 bases and J shed 5 bases, with 7 bases lying between them. The full variable domain, its missing parts supplied by reference TRBV7-2 and TRBJ2-5, is GAGVSQSPSNKVTEKGKDVELRCDPISGHTALYWYRQSLGQGLEFLIYFQGNSAPDKSGLPSDRFSAERTGGSVSTLTIQRTQQEDSAVYLCASSLAWSETQYFGPGTRLLVL.

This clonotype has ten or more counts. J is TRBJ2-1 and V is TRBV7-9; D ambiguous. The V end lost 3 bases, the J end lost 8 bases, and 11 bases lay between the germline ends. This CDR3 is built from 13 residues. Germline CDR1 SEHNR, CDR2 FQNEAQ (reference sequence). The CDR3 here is CASSLGRVDEQFF. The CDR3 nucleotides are TGTGCCAGCAGCTTGGGTAGGGTTGATGAGCAGTTCTTC.

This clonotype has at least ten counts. CDR3 in DNA: TGTGCCAGCCGACAGGGCTCCGGTCAGCCCCAGCATTTT. Amino acid sequence: CASRQGSGQPQHF. The V call is TRBV28, the J call TRBJ1-5; 7 bases agree with TRBD1. Germline CDR1 and CDR2: MDHEN and SYDVKM. The length of the CDR3 is 13 residues. J gave up 6 bases and V 8 bases, and 7 bases lay outside the gene matches.

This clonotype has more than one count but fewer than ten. The CDR3 DNA sequence: TGTGCCAGCAGCAGACCAAAACAGCCATCCACCTTC. Its protein product is CASSRPKQPSTF. The V call is TRBV28, the J call TRBJ1-2; D gene ambiguous. The germline gives CDR1 MDHEN, CDR2 SYDVKM. V was cut by 6 bases and J by 13 bases, with 18 bases left in between. The CDR3 covers 12 residues.

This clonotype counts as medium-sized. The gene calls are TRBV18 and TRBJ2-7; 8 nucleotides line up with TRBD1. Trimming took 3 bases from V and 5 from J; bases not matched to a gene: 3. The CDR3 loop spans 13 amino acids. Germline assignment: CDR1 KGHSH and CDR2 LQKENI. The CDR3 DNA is TGTGCCAGCTCACCCGGACAGGGTGACGAGCAGTACTTC. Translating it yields CASSPGQGDEQYF.

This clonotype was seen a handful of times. Here the CDR3 reads CAISGTGQGAMGNTEAFF. The CDR3 bases are TGTGCCATCAGTGGGACGGGACAGGGGGCGATGGGAAACACTGAAGCTTTCTTT. This rearrangement joins TRBV10-3 to TRBJ1-1; 12 nucleotides agree with TRBD1. V trimming: 4 bases; J trimming: 2 bases; junction bases outside the gene matches: 11. The CDR3 loop spans 18 amino acids. Germline V gene sequence: CDR1 ENHRY, CDR2 SYGVKD.

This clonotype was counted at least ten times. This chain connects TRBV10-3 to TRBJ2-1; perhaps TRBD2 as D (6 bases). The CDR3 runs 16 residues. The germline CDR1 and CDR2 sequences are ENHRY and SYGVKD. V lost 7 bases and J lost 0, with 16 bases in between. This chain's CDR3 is CAITVEGGSSYNEQFF. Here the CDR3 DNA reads TGTGCCATCACGGTGGAGGGAGGTTCCTCCTACAATGAGCAGTTCTTC.

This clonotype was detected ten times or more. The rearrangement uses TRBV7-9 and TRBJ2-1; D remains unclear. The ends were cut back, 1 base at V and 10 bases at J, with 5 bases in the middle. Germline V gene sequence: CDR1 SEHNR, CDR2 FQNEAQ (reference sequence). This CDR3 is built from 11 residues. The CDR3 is CASSLGQEQFF. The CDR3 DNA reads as TGTGCCAGCAGCTTAGGGCAGGAGCAGTTCTTC. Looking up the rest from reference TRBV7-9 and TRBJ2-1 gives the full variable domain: DTGVSQNPRHKITKRGQNVTFRCDPISEHNRLYWYRQTLGQGPEFLTYFQNEAQLEKSRLLSDRFSAERPKGSFSTLEIQRTEQGDSAMYLCASSLGQEQFFGPGTRLTVL.

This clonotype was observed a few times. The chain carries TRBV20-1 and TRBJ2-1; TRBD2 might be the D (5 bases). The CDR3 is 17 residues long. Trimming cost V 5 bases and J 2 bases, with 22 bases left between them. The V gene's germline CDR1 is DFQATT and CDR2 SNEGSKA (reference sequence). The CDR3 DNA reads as TGCAGTGCTCAAGCTCTGGGTTATGAGGGCCCCTACAATGAGCAGTTCTTC. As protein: CSAQALGYEGPYNEQFF.

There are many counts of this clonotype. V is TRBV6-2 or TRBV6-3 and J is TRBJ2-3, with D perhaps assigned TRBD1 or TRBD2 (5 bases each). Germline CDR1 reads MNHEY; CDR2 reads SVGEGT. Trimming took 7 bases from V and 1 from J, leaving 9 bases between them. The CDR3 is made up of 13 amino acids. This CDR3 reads CASNGGRTDTQYF. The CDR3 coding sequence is TGTGCCAGCAATGGGGGACGCACAGATACGCAGTATTTT.

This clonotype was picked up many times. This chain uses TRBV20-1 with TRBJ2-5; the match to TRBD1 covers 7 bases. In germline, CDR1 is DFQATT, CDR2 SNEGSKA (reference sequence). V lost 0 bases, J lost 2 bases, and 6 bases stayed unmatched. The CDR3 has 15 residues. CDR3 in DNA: TGCAGTGCTAGAGATCCCCGACAGGGTCAAGAGACCCAGTACTTC. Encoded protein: CSARDPRQGQETQYF.

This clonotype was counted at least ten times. The CDR3 DNA sequence: TGCAGTGCTAGAGATCCTAGCGGGAGCTCCTACGAGCAGTACTTC. Its translation: CSARDPSGSSYEQYF. This sequence joins TRBV20-1 and TRBJ2-7; the match to TRBD2 covers 10 bases. Germline lookup yields CDR1 DFQATT and CDR2 SNEGSKA (reference sequence). CDR3 length: 15 amino acids. V lost 0 bases, J lost 0 bases, and 2 bases stayed unmatched.

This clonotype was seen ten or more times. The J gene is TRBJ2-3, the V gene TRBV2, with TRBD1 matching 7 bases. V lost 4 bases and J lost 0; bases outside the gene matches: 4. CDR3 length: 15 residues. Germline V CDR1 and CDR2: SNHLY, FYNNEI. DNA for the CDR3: TGTGCCAGCAGTGCCGGGACAGCCAGCACAGATACGCAGTATTTT. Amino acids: CASSAGTASTDTQYF.

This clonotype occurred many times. The CDR3 DNA reads as TGTGCCAGCAGTGAGAGACAGGGGGCCGGGGAGCTGTTTTTT. Its protein is CASSERQGAGELFF. The chain links TRBV6-1 to TRBJ2-2, with 9 nucleotides matching TRBD1. The CDR3 covers 14 residues. The V and J ends lost 3 bases and 6 bases, in that order; junction bases with no gene match: 2. Germline loops: CDR1 MNHNS, CDR2 SASEGT.

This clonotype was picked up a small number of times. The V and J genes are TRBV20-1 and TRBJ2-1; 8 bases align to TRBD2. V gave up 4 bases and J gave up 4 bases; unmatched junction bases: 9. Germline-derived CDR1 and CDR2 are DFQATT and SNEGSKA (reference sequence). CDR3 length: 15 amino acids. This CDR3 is CSAKSAGARYNEQFF. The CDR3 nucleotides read TGCAGTGCTAAGTCAGCGGGAGCGAGATACAATGAGCAGTTCTTC.

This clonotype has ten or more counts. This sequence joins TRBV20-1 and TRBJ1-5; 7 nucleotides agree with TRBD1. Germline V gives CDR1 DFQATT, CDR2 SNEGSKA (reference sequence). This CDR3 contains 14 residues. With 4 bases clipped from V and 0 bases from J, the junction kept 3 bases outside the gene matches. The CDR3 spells CSAMGQNSNQPQHF. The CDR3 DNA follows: TGCAGTGCTATGGGACAGAATAGCAATCAGCCCCAGCATTTT.

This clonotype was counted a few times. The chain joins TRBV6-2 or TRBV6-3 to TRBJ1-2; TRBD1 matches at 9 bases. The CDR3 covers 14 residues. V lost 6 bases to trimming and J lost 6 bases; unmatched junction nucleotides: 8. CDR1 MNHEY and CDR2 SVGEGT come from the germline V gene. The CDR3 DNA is TGTGCCAGCAGACTACCTGGGACAGGGCATGGCTACACCTTC. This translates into CASRLPGTGHGYTF.

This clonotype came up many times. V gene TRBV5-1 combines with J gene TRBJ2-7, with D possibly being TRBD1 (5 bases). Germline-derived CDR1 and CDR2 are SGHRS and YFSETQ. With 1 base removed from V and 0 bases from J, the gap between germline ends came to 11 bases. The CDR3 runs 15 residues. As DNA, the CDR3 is TGCGCCAGCAGCTTGAGGCAGGGTGCCTCCTACGAGCAGTACTTC. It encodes CASSLRQGASYEQYF.

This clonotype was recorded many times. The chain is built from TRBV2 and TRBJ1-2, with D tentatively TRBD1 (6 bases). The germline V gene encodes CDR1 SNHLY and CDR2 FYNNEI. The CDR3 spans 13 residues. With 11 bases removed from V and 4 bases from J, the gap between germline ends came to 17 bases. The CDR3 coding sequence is TGTGCCGGAACCCAGGGGCCCCTCTATGGCTACACCTTC. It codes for CAGTQGPLYGYTF.